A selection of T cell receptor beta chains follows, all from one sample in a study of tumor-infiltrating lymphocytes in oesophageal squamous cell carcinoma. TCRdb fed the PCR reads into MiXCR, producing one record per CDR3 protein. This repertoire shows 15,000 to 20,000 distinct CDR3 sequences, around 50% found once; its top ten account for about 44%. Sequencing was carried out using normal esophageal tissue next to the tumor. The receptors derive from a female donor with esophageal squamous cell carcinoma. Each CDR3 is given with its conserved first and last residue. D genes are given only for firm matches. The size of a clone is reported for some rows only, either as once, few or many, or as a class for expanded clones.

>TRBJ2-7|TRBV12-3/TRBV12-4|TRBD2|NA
TGTGCCAGCAAACTAGCGGGAGCGGCTTACGAGCAGTACTTC
CASKLAGAAYEQYF
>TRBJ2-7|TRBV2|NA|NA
TGTGCCAGCAGAGGACAGAGCTCCTACGAGCAGTACTTC
CASRGQSSYEQYF
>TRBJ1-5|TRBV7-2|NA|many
TGTGCCAGCAGCTTAGGCGCAGGGAGGTTTCAGCCCCAGCATTTT
CASSLGAGRFQPQHF
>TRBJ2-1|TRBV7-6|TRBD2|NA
TGTGCCAGCAGCCCCCCGACTAGCGGGAGACACAATGAGCAGTTCTTC
CASSPPTSGRHNEQFF
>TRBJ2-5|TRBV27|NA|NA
TGTGCCAGCAGTTTAACGGGTGCGGGACCGAAAGGGGAGACCCAGTACTTC
CASSLTGAGPKGETQYF
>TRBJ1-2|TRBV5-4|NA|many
TGTGCCAGCAGGCGTGTTGGCTATGGCTACACCTTC
CASRRVGYGYTF
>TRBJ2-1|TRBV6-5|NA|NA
TGTGCCAGCAGCCCCAGGGTAGGGCAGCTTGGCTCCTACAATGAGCAGTTCTTC
CASSPRVGQLGSYNEQFF
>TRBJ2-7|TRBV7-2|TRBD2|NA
TGTGCCAGCAGCTTAATGTCTAGCGGGAGTGTGGCGCAGTACTTC
CASSLMSSGSVAQYF
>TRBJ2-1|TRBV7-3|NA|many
TGTGCCAGCAGCTTAAGGGAGACCCCCTACAATGAGCAGTTCTTC
CASSLRETPYNEQFF
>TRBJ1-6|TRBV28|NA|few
TGTGCCAGCACGGAAGGCTCCTATAATTCACCCCTCCACTTT
CASTEGSYNSPLHF